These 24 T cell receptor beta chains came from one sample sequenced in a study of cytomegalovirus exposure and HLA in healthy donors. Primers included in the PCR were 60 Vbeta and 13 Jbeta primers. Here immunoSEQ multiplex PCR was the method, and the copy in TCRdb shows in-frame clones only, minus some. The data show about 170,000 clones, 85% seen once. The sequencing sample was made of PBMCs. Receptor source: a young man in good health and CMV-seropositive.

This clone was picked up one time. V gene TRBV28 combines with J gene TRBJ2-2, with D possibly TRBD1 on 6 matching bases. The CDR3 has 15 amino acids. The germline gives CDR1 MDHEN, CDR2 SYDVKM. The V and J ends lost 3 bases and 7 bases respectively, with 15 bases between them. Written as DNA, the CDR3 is TGTGCCAGCAGTTTTATACAGGGTACCGGCGGGGAGCTGTTTTTT. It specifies CASSFIQGTGGELFF.

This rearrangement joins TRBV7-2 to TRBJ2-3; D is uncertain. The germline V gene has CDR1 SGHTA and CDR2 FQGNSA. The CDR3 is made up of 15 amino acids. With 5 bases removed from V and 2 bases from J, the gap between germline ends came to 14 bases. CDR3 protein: CASSPSGQFTDTQYF. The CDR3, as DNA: TGTGCCAGCAGCCCCAGTGGGCAGTTCACAGATACGCAGTATTTT.

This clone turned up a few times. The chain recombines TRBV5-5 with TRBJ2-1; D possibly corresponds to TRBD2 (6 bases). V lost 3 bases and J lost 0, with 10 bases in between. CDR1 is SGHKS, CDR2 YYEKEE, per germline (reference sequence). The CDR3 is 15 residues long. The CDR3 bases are TGTGCCAGCAGCTCGGGGGAGCCCTCCTACAATGAGCAGTTCTTC. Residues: CASSSGEPSYNEQFF.

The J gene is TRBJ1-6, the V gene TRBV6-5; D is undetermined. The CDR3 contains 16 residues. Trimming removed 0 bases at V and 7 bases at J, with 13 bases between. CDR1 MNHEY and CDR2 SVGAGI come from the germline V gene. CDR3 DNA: TGTGCCAGCAGTTACTCGTCTGCGGGGAGGAATTCACCCCTCCACTTT. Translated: CASSYSSAGRNSPLHF.

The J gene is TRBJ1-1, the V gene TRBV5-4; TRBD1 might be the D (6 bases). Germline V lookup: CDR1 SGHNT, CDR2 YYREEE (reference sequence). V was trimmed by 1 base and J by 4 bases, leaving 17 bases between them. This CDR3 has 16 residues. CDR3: CASSLSVDPGATEAFF. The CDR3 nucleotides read TGTGCCAGCAGCTTGTCTGTCGATCCAGGGGCCACTGAAGCTTTCTTT.

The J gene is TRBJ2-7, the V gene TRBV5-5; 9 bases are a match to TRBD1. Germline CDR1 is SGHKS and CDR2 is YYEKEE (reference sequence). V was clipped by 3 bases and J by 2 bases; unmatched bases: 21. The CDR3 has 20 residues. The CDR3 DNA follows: TGTGCCAGCAGCTCGGTCCGGGACAGGGTGCTAGGGACGCGGGCCTACGAGCAGTACTTC. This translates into CASSSVRDRVLGTRAYEQYF.

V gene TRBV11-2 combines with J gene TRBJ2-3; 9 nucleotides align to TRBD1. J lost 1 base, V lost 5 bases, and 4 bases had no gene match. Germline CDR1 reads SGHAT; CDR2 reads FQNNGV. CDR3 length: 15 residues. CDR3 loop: CASSPRDRGTDTQYF. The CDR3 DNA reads TGTGCCAGCAGCCCCCGGGACAGGGGCACAGATACGCAGTATTTT.

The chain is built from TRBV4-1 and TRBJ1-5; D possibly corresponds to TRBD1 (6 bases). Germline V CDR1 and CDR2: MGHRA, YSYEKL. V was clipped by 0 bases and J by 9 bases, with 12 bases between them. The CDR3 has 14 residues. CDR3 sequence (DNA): TGCGCCAGCAGCCAAGAAGGGGGGGTTCGGCCCCAGCATTTT. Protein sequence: CASSQEGGVRPQHF.

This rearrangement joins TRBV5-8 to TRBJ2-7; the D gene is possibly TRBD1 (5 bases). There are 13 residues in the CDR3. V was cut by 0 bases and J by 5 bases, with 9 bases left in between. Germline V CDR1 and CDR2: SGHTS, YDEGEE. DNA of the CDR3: TGTGCCAGCAGCTTGGCAGGGTCCCACGAGCAGTACTTC. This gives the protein CASSLAGSHEQYF.

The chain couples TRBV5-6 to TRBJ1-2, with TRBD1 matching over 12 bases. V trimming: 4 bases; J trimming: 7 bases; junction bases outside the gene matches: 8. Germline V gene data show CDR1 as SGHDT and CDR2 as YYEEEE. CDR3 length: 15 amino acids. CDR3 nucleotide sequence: TGTGCCAGCAGCCCGAAACCGGGACAGGGGGCTGGCTACACCTTC. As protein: CASSPKPGQGAGYTF.

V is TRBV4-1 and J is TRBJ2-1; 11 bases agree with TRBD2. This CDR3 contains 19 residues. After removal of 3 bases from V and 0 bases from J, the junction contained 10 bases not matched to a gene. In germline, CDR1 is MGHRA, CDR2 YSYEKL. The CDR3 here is CASSQGTTSGESSYNEQFF. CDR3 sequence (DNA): TGCGCCAGCAGCCAGGGAACGACTAGCGGGGAGAGCTCCTACAATGAGCAGTTCTTC.

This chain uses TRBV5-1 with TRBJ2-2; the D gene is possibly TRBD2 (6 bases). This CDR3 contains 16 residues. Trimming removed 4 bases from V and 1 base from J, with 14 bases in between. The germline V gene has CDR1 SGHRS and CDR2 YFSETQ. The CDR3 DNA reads TGCGCCAGCAGCCCCAACCCCGGGGGGAACACCGGGGAGCTGTTTTTT. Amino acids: CASSPNPGGNTGELFF.

The CDR3 DNA is TGTGCCAGCAGGATTGGGGGACAGGGGGCAGGGTCACCCCTCCACTTT. Encoded protein: CASRIGGQGAGSPLHF. The J gene is TRBJ1-6, the V gene TRBV5-6; TRBD1 agrees at 12 bases. The CDR3 runs to 16 residues. V trimming: 5 bases; J trimming: 10 bases; junction bases outside the gene matches: 10. Germline CDR1 and CDR2: SGHDT and YYEEEE.

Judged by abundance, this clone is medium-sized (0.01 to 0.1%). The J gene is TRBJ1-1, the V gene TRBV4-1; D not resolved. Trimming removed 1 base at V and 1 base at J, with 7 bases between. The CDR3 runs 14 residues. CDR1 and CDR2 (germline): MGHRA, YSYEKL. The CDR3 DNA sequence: TGCGCCAGCAGCCAAGCAGTTGCGAACACTGAAGCTTTCTTT. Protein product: CASSQAVANTEAFF.

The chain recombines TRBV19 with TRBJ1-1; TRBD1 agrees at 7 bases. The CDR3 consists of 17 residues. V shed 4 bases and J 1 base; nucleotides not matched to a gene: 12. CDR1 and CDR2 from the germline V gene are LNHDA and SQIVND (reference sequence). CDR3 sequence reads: CASSNRQGSFRNTEAFF. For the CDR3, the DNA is TGTGCCAGTAGTAACCGACAGGGTTCTTTCAGGAACACTGAAGCTTTCTTT.

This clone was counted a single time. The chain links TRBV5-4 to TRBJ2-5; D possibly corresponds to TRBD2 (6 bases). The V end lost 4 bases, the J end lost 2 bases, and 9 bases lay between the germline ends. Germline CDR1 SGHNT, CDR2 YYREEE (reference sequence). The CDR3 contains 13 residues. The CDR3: CASSPAGQETQYF. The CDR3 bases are TGTGCCAGCAGCCCTGCGGGGCAAGAGACCCAGTACTTC.

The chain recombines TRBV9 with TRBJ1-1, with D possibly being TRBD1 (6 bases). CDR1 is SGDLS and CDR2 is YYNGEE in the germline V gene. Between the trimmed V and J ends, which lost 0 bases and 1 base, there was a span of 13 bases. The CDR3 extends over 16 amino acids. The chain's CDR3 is CASSVAPGASNTEAFF. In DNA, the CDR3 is TGTGCCAGCAGCGTAGCCCCAGGGGCGTCGAACACTGAAGCTTTCTTT.

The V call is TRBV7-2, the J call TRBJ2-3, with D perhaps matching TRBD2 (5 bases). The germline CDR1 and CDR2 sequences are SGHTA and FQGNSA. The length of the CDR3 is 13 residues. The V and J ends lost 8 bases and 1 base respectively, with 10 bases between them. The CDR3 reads CASPLEGTDTQYF. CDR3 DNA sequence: TGTGCCAGCCCACTAGAGGGCACAGATACGCAGTATTTT.

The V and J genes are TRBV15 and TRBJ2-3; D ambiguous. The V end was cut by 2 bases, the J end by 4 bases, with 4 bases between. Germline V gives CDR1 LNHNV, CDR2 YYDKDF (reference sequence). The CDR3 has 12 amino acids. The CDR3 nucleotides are TGTGCCACCAGCAGATCTCCAGATACGCAGTATTTT. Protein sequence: CATSRSPDTQYF.

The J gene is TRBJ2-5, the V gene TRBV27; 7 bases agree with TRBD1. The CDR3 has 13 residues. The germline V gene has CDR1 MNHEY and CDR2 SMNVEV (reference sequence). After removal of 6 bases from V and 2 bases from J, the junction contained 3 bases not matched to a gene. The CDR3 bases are TGTGCCAGCAGCCGGGGACAGCAAGAGACCCAGTACTTC. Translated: CASSRGQQETQYF.

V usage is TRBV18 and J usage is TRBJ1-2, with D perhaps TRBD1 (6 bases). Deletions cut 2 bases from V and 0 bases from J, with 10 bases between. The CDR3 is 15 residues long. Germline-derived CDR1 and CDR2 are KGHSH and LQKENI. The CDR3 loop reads CASSPSGVPNYGYTF. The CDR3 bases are TGTGCCAGCTCACCATCAGGGGTCCCTAACTATGGCTACACCTTC.

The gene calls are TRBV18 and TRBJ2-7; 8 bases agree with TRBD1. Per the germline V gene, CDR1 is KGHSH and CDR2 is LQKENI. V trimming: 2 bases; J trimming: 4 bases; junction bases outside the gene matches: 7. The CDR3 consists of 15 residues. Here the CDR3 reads CASSPGTGLGYEQYF. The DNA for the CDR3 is TGTGCCAGCTCACCAGGGACAGGCCTGGGGTACGAGCAGTACTTC.

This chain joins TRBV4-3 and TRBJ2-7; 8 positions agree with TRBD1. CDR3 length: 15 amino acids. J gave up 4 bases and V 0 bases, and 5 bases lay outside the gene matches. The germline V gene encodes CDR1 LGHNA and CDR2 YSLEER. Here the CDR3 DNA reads TGCGCCAGCAGCCAAGATTGGACAGGGAGGTACGAGCAGTACTTC. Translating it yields CASSQDWTGRYEQYF.

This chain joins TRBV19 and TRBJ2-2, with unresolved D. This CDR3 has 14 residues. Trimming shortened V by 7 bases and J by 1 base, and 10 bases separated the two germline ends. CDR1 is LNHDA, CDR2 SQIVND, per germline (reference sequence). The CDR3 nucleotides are TGTGCCAGTACCATGACGGGGAACACCGGGGAGCTGTTTTTT. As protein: CASTMTGNTGELFF. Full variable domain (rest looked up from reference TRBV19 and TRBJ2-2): DGGITQSPKYLFRKEGQNVTLSCEQNLNHDAMYWYRQDPGQGLRLIYYSQIVNDFQKGDIAEGYSVSREKKESFPLTVTSAQKNPTAFYLCASTMTGNTGELFFGEGSRLTVL.